Shown below are 23 T cell receptor beta chains from a single sample sequenced in a study of shared clonotypes between healthy human individuals. TCRdb's table, derived via immunoSEQ multiplex PCR, lists solely in-frame clones and lacks some. The sample holds about 580,000 clones; 95% to 98% are singletons and the top ten take roughly 0.29%. Naivety among CD8 cells was defined by CD45RO negativity and positive CCR7 selection, thereby excluding terminally differentiated effector memory CD45RA+ cells. The sample comprised naive CD8+ T cells sorted from blood. Receptor source: a man aged 25 to 40 in good health.

V usage is TRBV10-1 and J usage is TRBJ2-7; D is unresolved. Germline CDR1 is WNHNN and CDR2 is SYGVQD (reference sequence). CDR3 size: 13 residues. Trimming pared 1 base from V and 1 base from J, leaving 5 bases between. CDR3 sequence (DNA): TGCGCCAGCAGTGAGTTTGTATCCTACGAGCAGTACTTC. Translation gives CASSEFVSYEQYF.

The J gene is TRBJ2-3, the V gene TRBV6-1; 14 bases align to TRBD2. Germline V CDR1 and CDR2: MNHNS, SASEGT. This CDR3 spans 15 amino acids. V lost 4 bases and J lost 5; bases outside the gene matches: 2. The CDR3 sequence: CASSGGLAGGDTQYF. The CDR3 region has the DNA TGTGCCAGCAGTGGCGGACTAGCGGGAGGAGATACGCAGTATTTT.

The chain links TRBV7-6 to TRBJ2-3, with 14 nucleotides matching TRBD2. Germline V CDR1 and CDR2: SGHVS, FNYEAQ. J was trimmed by 0 bases and V by 1 base; bases with no gene match: 0. There are 17 residues in the CDR3. The CDR3 DNA follows: TGTGCCAGCAGCTTAGGACTAGCGGGAGGGAGCACAGATACGCAGTATTTT. As protein: CASSLGLAGGSTDTQYF.

DNA of the CDR3: TGTGCCAGCAGTCCCTCCGGGACAGGGCTCTACGAGCAGTACTTC. Translated, it gives CASSPSGTGLYEQYF. The chain links TRBV27 to TRBJ2-7; 9 nucleotides align to TRBD1. CDR1 and CDR2 from the germline V gene are MNHEY and SMNVEV (reference sequence). The CDR3 totals 15 residues. After removal of 5 bases from V and 3 bases from J, the junction contained 8 bases not matched to a gene.

This rearrangement joins TRBV28 to TRBJ2-7; 8 bases fit TRBD2. Germline assignment: CDR1 MDHEN and CDR2 SYDVKM. V shed 6 bases and J 3 bases; nucleotides not matched to a gene: 10. The length of the CDR3 is 15 residues. The CDR3 reads CASRARGGTHYEQYF. CDR3 bases: TGTGCCAGCAGAGCACGGGGGGGGACACACTACGAGCAGTACTTC.

This chain joins TRBV7-9 and TRBJ2-1, with TRBD2 identical over 7 bases. J was trimmed by 4 bases and V by 2 bases; bases with no gene match: 5. This CDR3 is 15 amino acids long. From germline, CDR1 is SEHNR and CDR2 FQNEAQ (reference sequence). This CDR3 reads CASSLRGVNYNEQFF. CDR3 bases: TGTGCCAGCAGCTTACGGGGGGTAAATTACAATGAGCAGTTCTTC.

V gene TRBV6-5 combines with J gene TRBJ1-2; TRBD1 matches at 7 bases. The germline CDR1 and CDR2 sequences are MNHEY and SVGAGI. Trimming at V came to 10 bases and at J to 0 bases, leaving 11 bases not matched to a gene. The CDR3 is 15 residues long. Written as DNA, the CDR3 is TGTGCCACCCACAGGGGTGGGGACCCTAACTATGGCTACACCTTC. This encodes CATHRGGDPNYGYTF.

The rearrangement joins TRBV29-1 to TRBJ2-1, with 9 bases aligning to TRBD2. The CDR3 has 16 amino acids. The germline CDR1 and CDR2 sequences are SQVTM and ANQGSEA. Losses at the gene ends were 3 bases for V and 0 bases for J; bases not matched to a gene: 6. The CDR3 DNA is TGCAGCGTTGAGGGACTAGCACATATCTCCTACAATGAGCAGTTCTTC. Protein product: CSVEGLAHISYNEQFF.

This clone was recorded only once. The chain joins TRBV4-3 to TRBJ2-2; TRBD2 is a possible D gene (6 bases). V shed 0 bases and J shed 3 bases, with 20 bases lying between them. CDR1 is LGHNA, CDR2 YSLEER, per germline. The CDR3 has 19 residues. CDR3 protein: CASSQEWRWRGRYTGELFF. The CDR3, as DNA: TGCGCCAGCAGCCAAGAGTGGAGGTGGCGGGGCAGGTACACCGGGGAGCTGTTTTTT.

The V call is TRBV9, the J call TRBJ2-7; 9 bases are a match to TRBD2. Trimming cost V 1 base and J 5 bases; bases outside gene matches: 7. In germline, CDR1 is SGDLS, CDR2 YYNGEE. The CDR3 contains 15 residues. The CDR3, as DNA: TGTGCCAGCAGCGTACGCGGGAGGGCCCTCGACGAGCAGTACTTC. Amino acid sequence: CASSVRGRALDEQYF.

The chain employs TRBV5-4 and TRBJ2-2, with D possibly TRBD1 on 6 matching bases. Germline-derived CDR1 and CDR2 are SGHNT and YYREEE (reference sequence). The CDR3 totals 16 residues. Deletions cut 5 bases from V and 1 base from J, with 15 bases between. The CDR3 reads CASSTGQKRNTGELFF. CDR3 sequence (DNA): TGTGCCAGCAGTACTGGACAGAAAAGGAACACCGGGGAGCTGTTTTTT. The full variable domain, its missing parts supplied by reference TRBV5-4 and TRBJ2-2, is ETGVTQSPTHLIKTRGQQVTLRCSSQSGHNTVSWYQQALGQGPQFIFQYYREEENGRGNFPPRFSGLQFPNYSSELNVNALELDDSALYLCASSTGQKRNTGELFFGEGSRLTVL.

The chain recombines TRBV7-2 with TRBJ2-1; TRBD2 matches 8 bases. Germline-derived CDR1 and CDR2 are SGHTA and FQGNSA. The trim removed 7 bases at V and 6 bases at J, leaving 5 bases unmatched. CDR3 length: 13 amino acids. As DNA, the CDR3 is TGTGCCAGCAACTCCGGGAGGGGCAATGAGCAGTTCTTC. It codes for CASNSGRGNEQFF.

V usage is TRBV5-1 and J usage is TRBJ2-1; 14 nucleotides match TRBD2. Germline values: CDR1 SGHRS, CDR2 YFSETQ. The ends lost 4 bases at V and 0 bases at J; junction bases unmatched: 3. The CDR3 covers 17 residues. CDR3 sequence (DNA): TGCGCCAGCAGCAAGACTAGCGGGAGGGTCTCCTACAATGAGCAGTTCTTC. It yields the protein CASSKTSGRVSYNEQFF.

This clone was seen a single time. The chain has TRBV11-2 and TRBJ2-5; the match to TRBD2 covers 16 bases. V lost 5 bases, J lost 4 bases, and 7 bases stayed unmatched. Germline-derived CDR1 and CDR2 are SGHAT and FQNNGV. The CDR3 runs 17 residues. CDR3 region: CASSPGTSGREGETQYF. CDR3 DNA sequence: TGTGCCAGCAGCCCAGGGACTAGCGGGAGGGAGGGAGAGACCCAGTACTTC.

The rearrangement joins TRBV18 to TRBJ2-3, with 14 bases fitting TRBD2. CDR1 and CDR2 from the germline V gene are KGHSH and LQKENI. The CDR3 covers 16 residues. J gave up 3 bases and V 4 bases, and 3 bases lay outside the gene matches. The CDR3: CASSRLAGGPTDTQYF. CDR3 nucleotides: TGTGCCAGCTCACGACTAGCGGGAGGGCCAACAGATACGCAGTATTTT.

V gene TRBV7-2 combines with J gene TRBJ2-6; D remains ambiguous. The CDR3 sequence is 13 residues long. CDR1 is SGHTA and CDR2 is FQGNSA in the germline V gene. Trimming left V 5 bases short and J 2 bases short, with 4 bases between. The DNA of the CDR3 is TGTGCCAGCAGCACGCCTGGGGCCAACGTCCTGACTTTC. It encodes CASSTPGANVLTF.

The chain links TRBV10-3 to TRBJ2-5, with 8 bases fitting TRBD1. This CDR3 comprises 14 residues. Germline-derived CDR1 and CDR2 are ENHRY and SYGVKD. J gave up 3 bases and V 7 bases, and 7 bases lay outside the gene matches. Written as DNA, the CDR3 is TGTGCCATCAACCCGGGACAGGTGGAAGAGACCCAGTACTTC. Its protein product is CAINPGQVEETQYF.

This sequence joins TRBV4-3 and TRBJ2-7, with D tentatively TRBD1 (6 bases). V lost 2 bases, J lost 4 bases, and 15 bases lay in between. There are 15 residues in the CDR3. CDR1 LGHNA and CDR2 YSLEER come from the germline V gene. The CDR3 here is CASSQSGAGAYEQYF. In nucleotides, the CDR3 is TGCGCCAGCAGCCAATCTGGGGCAGGGGCGTACGAGCAGTACTTC.

This rearrangement joins TRBV5-6 to TRBJ2-7; D remains ambiguous. The germline CDR1 and CDR2 sequences are SGHDT and YYEEEE. The CDR3 covers 12 residues. V was cut by 5 bases and J by 0 bases, with 6 bases left in between. CDR3 sequence reads: CASSTTSYEQYF. The CDR3 nucleotides are TGTGCCAGCAGTACGACCTCCTACGAGCAGTACTTC.

V is TRBV5-1 and J is TRBJ2-3, with no clear D. The CDR3 contains 14 residues. Germline-derived CDR1 and CDR2 are SGHRS and YFSETQ. Trimming shortened V by 0 bases and J by 6 bases, and 11 bases separated the two germline ends. CDR3 nucleotides: TGCGCCAGCAGCTTGGCCGGGTTTCGTGATACGCAGTATTTT. This sequence encodes CASSLAGFRDTQYF.

The chain employs TRBV10-2 and TRBJ2-1, with TRBD2 identical over 7 bases. V shed 7 bases and J 6 bases; nucleotides not matched to a gene: 6. CDR3 length: 13 residues. The germline CDR1 and CDR2 sequences are WSHSY and SAAADI. CDR3 DNA sequence: TGCGCCAGCACCGTCGGCGGGGGCAATGAGCAGTTCTTC. This encodes CASTVGGGNEQFF.

This clone was counted once. The rearrangement uses TRBV6-6 and TRBJ2-3; possibly TRBD1 or TRBD2 for D (5 bases each). The CDR3 is 16 amino acids. CDR1 is MNHNY, CDR2 SVGAGI, per germline (reference sequence). V was pared by 7 bases and J by 2 bases, with 19 bases between. The CDR3 DNA reads TGTGCCAGCACCGAGCTGGGGGACCCACTCACAGATACGCAGTATTTT. Translation gives CASTELGDPLTDTQYF.

The chain has TRBV29-1 and TRBJ2-1; no firm D call. V lost 3 bases, J lost 8 bases, and 11 bases lay in between. This CDR3 is 12 amino acids long. Germline V CDR1 and CDR2: SQVTM, ANQGSEA. The CDR3: CSVDRWADEQFF. In DNA, the CDR3 is TGCAGCGTTGACAGGTGGGCCGATGAGCAGTTCTTC.